Sequencing of this TCR beta chain was carried out in a study of blood T cells in healthy people across ages (dated by TCRdb to between 2014 and 2016). With respect to the entire study: In model experiments, template switching captured about one uniquely barcoded TCR beta cDNA molecule for every two T cells. Using deep sequencing normalized with unique cDNA molecular identifiers, the study measured how TCR beta repertoire diversity changes with age. The donors were split into four age groups: young (average 16 years), middle-aged (roughly 42), aged (over 55) and long-lived (over 75). To avoid experimental bias, donors of different ages were randomly spread across the sequencing lanes. Using the same blood draw, the study looked at two additional independent replicas of 1 million unique cDNA reads for two donors, one aged 18 to 29 and the other aged 80 or older.

Donors were 39 systemically healthy Caucasian individuals from Russia aged roughly 6 to 95 years. Approximately 10 milliliters of peripheral blood were collected from each donor into EDTA-treated Vacutainer tubes. Ficoll-Paque density-gradient centrifugation was used to isolate PBMCs, with at least 6.5 million obtained per sample. Trizol reagent was used to extract total RNA from the PBMCs, yielding at least 5.5 micrograms per sample. For every donor, an aliquot of PBMCs went through flow cytometry to measure the percentages of naive CD45RAhigh/CD27high T cells. Library method: 5' RACE. The listed sequencing device is Illumina HiSeq 2500. A second PCR of about 7 to 12 cycles was run with a J-beta primer mix and a sample-barcoded 5' primer. A unique molecular identifier was introduced onto each TCR beta cDNA molecule by a template-switch 5' adaptor carrying 12 random nucleotides. At least 2.5 million CDR3-containing paired-end reads were obtained from each sample. First-strand cDNA was synthesized from all RNA with the Mint cDNA synthesis kit, primed by a TRBC-specific oligonucleotide. All cDNA was treated with uracil-DNA glycosylase and then went through a first 18-cycle PCR with the universal primers M1SS and BC2_uni_R. The paper's data handling went like this. For normalization, 1 million high-quality reads were randomly selected from each sample, with every read carrying a distinct molecular identifier. Reads with shared molecular identifiers were discarded instead of being binned into consensus sequences. MiTCR, set to a Q25 quality threshold and the strictest error-elimination algorithm, was used for CDR3 identification, clonotype clustering and error correction. Lower-bound total TCR beta diversity was estimated with a nonparametric unseen species model using Euler transformation. TCRdb trimmed the raw reads at Q25, called clones with MiXCR and kept productive beta chains. Rows are unified per CDR3 protein, each entry keeping the most common DNA and genes. TCRdb, rather than the study authors, made the V and J calls. The table for this sample lists hundreds of thousands of distinct CDR3 sequences; more than 45% of them were counted only once. The ten biggest clones cover roughly 22% of the sample.

Spanning cysteine to phenylalanine, the CDR3 consists of 17 amino acids. Just CDR3 DNA is preserved here, 51 bases in frame from base 1. CDR1 and CDR2, per the germline V gene, are MNHEY and SVGAGI. Trimming removed 2 bases from V and 0 bases from J; the gene matches leave 8 bases unexplained. Summary of the overall study and its limitations: As age increased, observed TCR beta diversity per million T cells dropped in a roughly linear way, and a significant reduction was already evident by age 40. Compared with the aged group, the long-lived group had more naive CD4+ T cells, fewer expanded clones and increased TCR diversity, suggesting age selection. Because the CMV infection status of the donors was unknown, age-related changes in expanded clonotypes may potentially have been confounded. Total diversity estimates from one million sequenced T cells were considered lower bounds and underestimates. Because profiling used bulk unsorted PBMCs, naive and antigen-experienced compartments could not be compared conclusively. Observed TCR beta diversity correlated strongly with the percentage of naive T cells measured by flow cytometry.

To note about this clonotype: Its antigen is currently not known. No base qualities exist here, and no much larger clone lies one base off it.

The receptor was isolated from a man younger than 45 in good health. The V and J segments used are TRBV6-5 and TRBJ2-3, and TRBD2 aligns with 7 junction nucleotides. Sequenced sample: blood. The nucleotides are TGTGCCAGCAGTTACGGGGGGGGACGAACTAGCACAGATACGCAGTATTTT. The resulting protein is CASSYGGGRTSTDTQYF.